The present T cell receptor (beta chain) was sequenced within a study of blood T cell repertoires in COVID-19. The CDR3 has 13 residues. Trimming pared 0 bases from V and 6 bases from J, leaving 10 bases between. Per germline, CDR1 SGHKS and CDR2 YYEKEE (reference sequence). Method: immunoSEQ multiplex PCR; TCRdb's copy keeps in-frame clones and lacks some. The sample has some 300,000 clones; almost 90% are singletons. This TCR was recovered from a woman aged 40 to 55 with COVID-19, enrolled during active disease. What was sequenced was peripheral blood. V is TRBV5-5 and J is TRBJ2-7; tentative D call: TRBD2 (5 bases). This CDR3 reads CASSLGGSGEQYF. As DNA, the CDR3 is TGTGCCAGCAGCTTGGGAGGAAGCGGCGAGCAGTACTTC.